These 14 T cell receptor beta chains share one sample of origin, sequenced in a study of Ad26.COV2.S vaccination and SARS-CoV-2 variants. Profiling relied on immunoSEQ multiplex PCR, and the TCRdb table lists in-frame clones only, not all of them. The sample includes 200,000 to 250,000 clones, approximately 88% of them seen just once. The treatment is: around 19 received Ad26.COV2.S at low or high dose, single or two shots; 5 received placebo; per-sample allocation not given. Specimens were obtained on day 63 following the first vaccine or placebo injection. The sequenced sample was peripheral blood, obtained in a trial of Ad26.COV2.S vaccine versus placebo. All receptors derive from a person between 18 and 60 years old who received the Ad26.COV2.S COVID-19 vaccine or a placebo.

The chain uses TRBV6-1 and TRBJ2-7; D is undetermined. Trimming removed 7 bases from V and 4 bases from J, with 17 bases in between. Per germline, CDR1 MNHNS and CDR2 SASEGT. The CDR3 has 14 amino acids. CDR3 amino acids: CASNSSGRDYEQYF. For the CDR3, the DNA is TGTGCCAGCAACTCATCAGGAAGGGATTACGAGCAGTACTTC.

The chain is built from TRBV4-3 and TRBJ2-4, with D possibly TRBD2 on 5 matching bases. Deletions cut 4 bases from V and 10 bases from J, with 20 bases between. Germline-derived CDR1 and CDR2 are LGHNA and YSLEER. The CDR3 extends over 15 amino acids. The CDR3 coding sequence is TGCGCCAGCAGCCCCGGAGGTAGCGCCACCCGTATTCAGTACTTC. This sequence encodes CASSPGGSATRIQYF.

The chain recombines TRBV29-1 with TRBJ2-3; tentatively, D is TRBD2 (5 bases). Germline V gene sequence: CDR1 SQVTM, CDR2 ANQGSEA. V was shortened by 4 bases and J by 6 bases, with 8 bases between the two germline ends. This CDR3 has 11 residues. The CDR3 loop is CSVGGPDTQYF. CDR3 sequence (DNA): TGCAGCGTTGGCGGGCCGGATACGCAGTATTTT.

J is TRBJ2-5 and V is TRBV20-1, with D tentatively TRBD2 (7 bases). The CDR3 runs 14 residues. V was clipped by 3 bases and J by 4 bases, with 15 bases between them. Germline V lookup: CDR1 DFQATT, CDR2 SNEGSKA (reference sequence). The CDR3 protein is CSASGGGRGETQYF. The CDR3 DNA sequence: TGCAGTGCTAGTGGGGGCGGGAGAGGAGAGACCCAGTACTTC.

The rearrangement links TRBV6-2 or TRBV6-3 to TRBJ2-2; D call uncertain. Germline V gene sequence: CDR1 MNHEY, CDR2 SVGEGT. The CDR3 runs to 13 residues. The V end was cut by 5 bases, the J end by 6 bases, with 10 bases between. CDR3 loop: CASSVFSAGELFF. The CDR3 DNA reads as TGTGCCAGCAGTGTCTTTAGTGCCGGGGAGCTGTTTTTT.

The chain employs TRBV30 and TRBJ2-1; D possibly corresponds to TRBD2 (6 bases). This CDR3 comprises 15 residues. V was shortened by 0 bases and J by 4 bases, with 13 bases between the two germline ends. Germline-derived CDR1 and CDR2 are GTSNPN and SVGIG (reference sequence). Here the CDR3 DNA reads TGTGCCTGGAGTGTCGGGTCGGGGGTGTACAATGAGCAGTTCTTC. Protein product: CAWSVGSGVYNEQFF.

The J gene is TRBJ2-2, the V gene TRBV7-3; no reliable D call. This CDR3 is built from 15 residues. The germline CDR1 and CDR2 sequences are SGHTA and FQGTGA. The germline V and J ends were trimmed by 5 bases and 0 bases, with 10 bases remaining between them. The CDR3 nucleotides read TGTGCCAGCAGCCTCGGGCAGGCGAACACCGGGGAGCTGTTTTTT. Residues: CASSLGQANTGELFF.

V usage is TRBV4-1 and J usage is TRBJ1-1, with D tentatively TRBD1 (6 bases). Germline CDR1 is MGHRA and CDR2 is YSYEKL. The CDR3 sequence is 13 residues long. The V end lost 4 bases, the J end lost 6 bases, and 12 bases lay between the germline ends. The CDR3 sequence is CASSRDTGSEAFF. CDR3 DNA: TGCGCCAGCAGCCGAGATACAGGGTCTGAAGCTTTCTTT.

This chain links TRBV6-6 with TRBJ2-6, with 11 bases aligning to TRBD1. CDR1 and CDR2 from the germline V gene are MNHNY and SVGAGI (reference sequence). Trimming cost V 5 bases and J 0 bases; bases outside gene matches: 6. The CDR3 spans 18 residues. The CDR3: CASSLGQGVHSGANVLTF. Here the CDR3 DNA reads TGTGCCAGCAGTCTGGGACAGGGGGTGCACTCTGGGGCCAACGTCCTGACTTTC.

The rearrangement uses TRBV30 and TRBJ2-2; D gene ambiguous. CDR3 length equals 13 residues. In germline, CDR1 is GTSNPN, CDR2 SVGIG (reference sequence). Trimming left V 4 bases short and J 3 bases short, with 9 bases between. CDR3: CAWNGQDTGELFF. The CDR3 region has the DNA TGTGCCTGGAATGGGCAAGACACCGGGGAGCTGTTTTTT.

The chain employs TRBV6-1 and TRBJ2-5, with 8 bases identical to TRBD2. Germline CDR1 reads MNHNS; CDR2 reads SASEGT. V shed 2 bases and J 5 bases; nucleotides not matched to a gene: 7. CDR3 length equals 15 residues. CDR3: CASSEYGLAGETQYF. The CDR3 DNA follows: TGTGCCAGCAGTGAATATGGACTAGCAGGGGAGACCCAGTACTTC.

This chain links TRBV18 with TRBJ2-3, with 11 bases aligning to TRBD1. The J segment lost 5 bases and the V segment lost 5 bases, leaving 3 bases of the junction unmatched. The CDR3 spans 14 residues. In germline, CDR1 is KGHSH, CDR2 LQKENI. CDR3 in DNA: TGTGCCAGCTCATCGGGACAGGGGGAAGATACGCAGTATTTT. Its protein is CASSSGQGEDTQYF. The variable domain in full, completed from reference TRBV18 and TRBJ2-3, reads NAGVMQNPRHLVRRRGQEARLRCSPMKGHSHVYWYRQLPEEGLKFMVYLQKENIIDESGMPKERFSAEFPKEGPSILRIQQVVRGDSAAYFCASSSGQGEDTQYFGPGTRLTVL.

The chain carries TRBV2 and TRBJ2-5; 9 nucleotides line up with TRBD1. V trimming: 7 bases; J trimming: 5 bases; junction bases outside the gene matches: 8. There are 14 residues in the CDR3. Per germline, CDR1 SNHLY and CDR2 FYNNEI. The chain's CDR3 is CASNPGTGRETQYF. CDR3 coding DNA: TGTGCCAGCAACCCCGGGACAGGGAGGGAGACCCAGTACTTC.

CDR3 residues: CASSLKAGGFTDTQYF. DNA of the CDR3: TGTGCCAGCAGCCTAAAAGCGGGGGGGTTCACAGATACGCAGTATTTT. The J gene is TRBJ2-3, the V gene TRBV4-2, with TRBD2 identical over 10 bases. From germline, CDR1 is LGHNA and CDR2 YNFKEQ. This CDR3 has 16 residues. With 4 bases clipped from V and 2 bases from J, the junction kept 6 bases outside the gene matches.